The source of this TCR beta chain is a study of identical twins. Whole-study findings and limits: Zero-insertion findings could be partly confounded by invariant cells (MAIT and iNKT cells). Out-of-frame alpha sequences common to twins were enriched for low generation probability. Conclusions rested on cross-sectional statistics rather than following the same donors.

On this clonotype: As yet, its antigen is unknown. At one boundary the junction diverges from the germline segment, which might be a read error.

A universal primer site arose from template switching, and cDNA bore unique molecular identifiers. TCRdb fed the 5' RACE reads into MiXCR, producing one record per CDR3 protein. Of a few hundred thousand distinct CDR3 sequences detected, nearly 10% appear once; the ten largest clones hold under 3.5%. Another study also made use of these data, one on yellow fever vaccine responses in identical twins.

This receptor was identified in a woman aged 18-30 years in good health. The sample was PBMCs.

DNA of the CDR3: TGCTGTGCTAGATCCCGTAGCGGGTCCTCCTACAATGAGCAGTTCTTC. It encodes CCARSRSGSSYNEQFF. The genes are TRBV20-1 and TRBJ2-1; TRBD2 agrees at 7 bases. Germline loops: CDR1 DFQATT, CDR2 SNEGSKA (reference sequence). The CDR3 is 16 amino acids.